A selection of T cell receptor beta chains follows, all from one sample in a study of metastatic and nonmetastatic thyroid tumors. Using MiXCR, TCRdb re-called clones from the PCR reads. This table holds 40,000 to 55,000 clones, less than 20% found once. Sequencing was done on a sample of blood. Receptors were obtained from a female donor with papillary thyroid cancer or a benign thyroid nodule (not recorded which). Some clones in this sample may be carry-over from other donors' samples. The CDR3 runs from the conserved cysteine through the conserved F or W. The order of the fields is V gene, clone size, J gene, D gene, CDR3 DNA, CDR3 protein. D genes are given only for firm matches. Size tells how often a clone was seen (once, few, many) or the class of an expanded clone, and some rows leave it out.

V: TRBV14; size: .; J: TRBJ1-2; D: .; DNA: TGTGCCAGCAGCCCTTCCGGGGCATTTGGCTATGGCTACACCTTC; CDR3: CASSPSGAFGYGYTF
V: TRBV20-1; size: many; J: TRBJ2-7; D: .; DNA: TGCAGTGCTAGCAGGCAGGGTAAGTCCTACGAGCAGTACTTC; CDR3: CSASRQGKSYEQYF
V: TRBV5-6; size: many; J: TRBJ2-3; D: TRBD2; DNA: TGTGCCAGCAGCCCCGGGACTAGGAAAACAGATACGCAGTATTTT; CDR3: CASSPGTRKTDTQYF
V: TRBV14; size: .; J: TRBJ2-7; D: .; DNA: TGTGCCAGCAGCCAAGATTCCGCGGCAGGGAGCTACGAGCAGTACTTC; CDR3: CASSQDSAAGSYEQYF
V: TRBV2; size: few; J: TRBJ2-7; D: TRBD1; DNA: TGTGCCAGCAGTTCCGGGACAGTAGCGCCCAGCGAGCAGTACTTC; CDR3: CASSSGTVAPSEQYF
V: TRBV6-1; size: many; J: TRBJ2-3; D: .; DNA: TGTGCCAGCAGTGAGTCTACAACAGATACGCAGTATTTT; CDR3: CASSESTTDTQYF
V: TRBV20-1; size: many; J: TRBJ1-4; D: TRBD1; DNA: TGCAGTGCTAGAGATGGGACAGGGGGCGATGAAAAACTGTTTTTT; CDR3: CSARDGTGGDEKLFF
V: TRBV6-1; size: many; J: TRBJ1-1; D: TRBD1; DNA: TGTGCCAGCAGCCCCCGGACAGGGGGTTTCACTGAAGCTTTCTTT; CDR3: CASSPRTGGFTEAFF
V: TRBV6-1; size: few; J: TRBJ2-1; D: .; DNA: TGTGCCAGCAGCTTCAGACTAGTAAATGAGCAGTTCTTC; CDR3: CASSFRLVNEQFF
V: TRBV11-3; size: many; J: TRBJ2-7; D: .; DNA: TGTGCCAGCAGCTTAGGGCTCTACGAGCAGTACTTC; CDR3: CASSLGLYEQYF
V: TRBV19; size: many; J: TRBJ2-1; D: .; DNA: TGTGCCAGTAGTATAAGGCCCGTGGGTGAGCAGTTCTTC; CDR3: CASSIRPVGEQFF
V: TRBV20-1; size: many; J: TRBJ1-4; D: .; DNA: TGCAGTGCTAGTCGACAGGATGAAAAACTGTTTTTT; CDR3: CSASRQDEKLFF
V: TRBV11-3; size: .; J: TRBJ1-4; D: .; DNA: TGTGCCAGCAGCCCAGGGTCACCTACTAATGAAAAACTGTTTTTT; CDR3: CASSPGSPTNEKLFF
V: TRBV19; size: few; J: TRBJ2-2; D: .; DNA: TGTGCCAGTAGTATAGCCAAGAACACCGGGGAGCTGTTTTTT; CDR3: CASSIAKNTGELFF
V: TRBV29-1; size: many; J: TRBJ2-5; D: TRBD2; DNA: TGCAGCGTTGGCCGCGGGAGGGAAGAGACCCAGTACTTC; CDR3: CSVGRGREETQYF
V: TRBV5-1; size: once; J: TRBJ2-4; D: TRBD2; DNA: TGCGCCAGCAGCTTGGCCGGGACTAGCGGTTTTGGCAAAAACATTCAGTACTTC; CDR3: CASSLAGTSGFGKNIQYF
V: TRBV6-1; size: many; J: TRBJ1-5; D: .; DNA: TGTGCCAGCAGTGCAGGGGAAGTTCAGCCCCAGCATTTT; CDR3: CASSAGEVQPQHF
V: TRBV12-5; size: many; J: TRBJ2-3; D: .; DNA: TGTGCTAGTGGTTTGACCCCCGGTCGGGATACGCAGTATTTT; CDR3: CASGLTPGRDTQYF
V: TRBV4-2; size: many; J: TRBJ1-5; D: .; DNA: TGTGCCAGCAGCCAAGATGGTCGAGGCAATCAGCCCCAGCATTTT; CDR3: CASSQDGRGNQPQHF
V: TRBV7-6; size: .; J: TRBJ1-6; D: .; DNA: TGTGCCAGCAGCATAGGCAGGGAGGATAATTCACCCCTCCACTTT; CDR3: CASSIGREDNSPLHF
V: TRBV24-1; size: .; J: TRBJ2-3; D: TRBD1; DNA: TGTGCCACCAGTGATTTTAGACAGGGCACAGATACGCATAATTTT; CDR3: CATSDFRQGTDTHNF
V: TRBV6-1; size: many; J: TRBJ1-4; D: .; DNA: TGTGCCAGCAGTTGGACACAAAGTGAAAAACTGTTTTTT; CDR3: CASSWTQSEKLFF
V: TRBV24-1; size: many; J: TRBJ1-1; D: .; DNA: TGTGCCACCAGTGATTTCCAAAGGAGTCGGGGAGCTTTCTTT; CDR3: CATSDFQRSRGAFF
V: TRBV9; size: many; J: TRBJ1-1; D: .; DNA: TGTGCCAGCAGCATCGGGACGGCGAACACTGAAGCTTTCTTT; CDR3: CASSIGTANTEAFF
V: TRBV28; size: .; J: TRBJ1-2; D: .; DNA: TGTGCCAGCATAGGACCCAAATTGGGCGGATACACCTTC; CDR3: CASIGPKLGGYTF
V: TRBV27; size: .; J: TRBJ2-7; D: TRBD1; DNA: TGTGCCAGCAGCGACAGGGGGGCTTACGAGCAGTACTTC; CDR3: CASSDRGAYEQYF
V: TRBV6-1; size: medium-sized; J: TRBJ2-7; D: TRBD2; DNA: TGTGCCAGCGGCCCCCGGACTAGCGGGAGTTTCGAGCAGTACTTC; CDR3: CASGPRTSGSFEQYF
V: TRBV5-4; size: few; J: TRBJ2-3; D: .; DNA: TGTGCCAGCAGCTTGGACGGGAGTGGCACAGATACGCAGTATTTT; CDR3: CASSLDGSGTDTQYF
V: TRBV2; size: many; J: TRBJ2-1; D: TRBD1; DNA: TGTGCCAGCAGGACTCGACAGGGCTACAATGAGCAGTTCTTC; CDR3: CASRTRQGYNEQFF
V: TRBV28; size: many; J: TRBJ1-2; D: .; DNA: TGTGCCAGCAGTTACAGGTTAAACTATGGCTACACCTTC; CDR3: CASSYRLNYGYTF
V: TRBV9; size: many; J: TRBJ2-7; D: .; DNA: TGTGCCAGCAGCGTAACCAACAGTCCCTTTTACGAGCAGTACTTC; CDR3: CASSVTNSPFYEQYF
V: TRBV5-1; size: .; J: TRBJ2-3; D: .; DNA: TGCGCCACTGGAGGGGGAACTGACTTTCGCACAGATACGCAGTATTTT; CDR3: CATGGGTDFRTDTQYF
V: TRBV6-4; size: .; J: TRBJ2-7; D: TRBD1; DNA: TGTGCCAGCAGTGTCGGGACAGGGCTCCTCTACGGGCAGTACTTC; CDR3: CASSVGTGLLYGQYF
V: TRBV27; size: many; J: TRBJ2-3; D: .; DNA: TGTGCCAGCAGATGGTCTGGGCTGGCGGATACGCAGTATTTT; CDR3: CASRWSGLADTQYF
V: TRBV20-1; size: many; J: TRBJ2-1; D: TRBD2; DNA: TGCAGTGCTAGAGGAGGACTAGGCAGAGCCAATGAGCAGTTCTTC; CDR3: CSARGGLGRANEQFF
V: TRBV5-5; size: many; J: TRBJ1-2; D: .; DNA: TGTGCCAGCAGCCGCCCGGGGGCGGACTATGGCTACACCTTC; CDR3: CASSRPGADYGYTF
V: TRBV27; size: .; J: TRBJ2-7; D: TRBD2; DNA: TGTGCCAGCATTACTAGCGTCCCTCCCTACGAGCAGTACTTC; CDR3: CASITSVPPYEQYF
V: TRBV7-9; size: many; J: TRBJ1-4; D: .; DNA: TGTGCCAGCAGCCCCGGTGAAAAACTGTTTTTT; CDR3: CASSPGEKLFF
V: TRBV29-1; size: many; J: TRBJ1-1; D: .; DNA: TGCAGCGGGTTCGTTTTGGGGAACACTGAAGCTTTCTTT; CDR3: CSGFVLGNTEAFF
V: TRBV19; size: many; J: TRBJ1-5; D: .; DNA: TGTGCCAGTAGTTTCGACAGGAATCAGCCCCAGCATTTT; CDR3: CASSFDRNQPQHF
V: TRBV11-2; size: many; J: TRBJ2-5; D: .; DNA: TGTGCCAGCAGCCCTCGGACTCGAGAGACCCAGTACTTC; CDR3: CASSPRTRETQYF
V: TRBV5-1; size: once; J: TRBJ2-2; D: .; DNA: TGCGCCAGCAGCTTGCCTAGTAACACCGGGGAGCTGTTTTTT; CDR3: CASSLPSNTGELFF
V: TRBV20-1; size: many; J: TRBJ2-1; D: TRBD2; DNA: TGCAGTGCTAGTTCTCTAGCGGGAAGTCGGGAGCAGTTCTTC; CDR3: CSASSLAGSREQFF
V: TRBV6-1; size: many; J: TRBJ1-2; D: .; DNA: TGTGCCAGCGGGGGAGGGGTCTATGGCTACACCTTC; CDR3: CASGGGVYGYTF